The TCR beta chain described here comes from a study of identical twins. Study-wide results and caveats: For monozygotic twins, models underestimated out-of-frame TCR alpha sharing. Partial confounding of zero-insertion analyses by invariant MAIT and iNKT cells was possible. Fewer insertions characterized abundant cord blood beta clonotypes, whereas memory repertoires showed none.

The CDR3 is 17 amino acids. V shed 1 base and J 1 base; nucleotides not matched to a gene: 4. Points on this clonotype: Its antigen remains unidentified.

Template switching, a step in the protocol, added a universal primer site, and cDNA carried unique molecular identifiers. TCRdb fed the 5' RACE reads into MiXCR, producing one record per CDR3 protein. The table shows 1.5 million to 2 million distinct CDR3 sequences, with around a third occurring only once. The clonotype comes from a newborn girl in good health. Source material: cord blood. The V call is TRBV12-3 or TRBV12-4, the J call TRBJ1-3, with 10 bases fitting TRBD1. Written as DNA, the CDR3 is TGTGCCAGCAGTTTAGGACAGGGGGCGAGGTCTGGAAACACCATATATTTT. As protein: CASSLGQGARSGNTIYF.